Presented here are 26 T cell receptor beta chains from one specimen sequenced in a study of cytomegalovirus exposure and HLA in healthy donors. The study ran its PCR with 60 Vbeta and 13 Jbeta primers. TCRdb's copy holds only in-frame clones and misses some; the assay was immunoSEQ multiplex PCR. The sample has more than 200,000 clones, about 83% seen once. Sequences were obtained from PBMCs. All receptors derive from a girl between 10 and 17 years old in good health and CMV-seronegative.

J is TRBJ2-1 and V is TRBV25-1, with D unclear. CDR3 length: 13 amino acids. The V end lost 1 base, the J end lost 6 bases, and 7 bases lay between the germline ends. Germline V gene lookup returns CDR1 MGHDK and CDR2 SYGVNS. The CDR3 DNA follows: TGTGCCAGCAGTGAATTCCCGGTCAATGAGCAGTTCTTC. It specifies CASSEFPVNEQFF.

This clone has just one count. V usage is TRBV4-1 and J usage is TRBJ2-3, with D perhaps TRBD2 (5 bases). The CDR3 is 17 residues long. Germline CDR1 MGHRA, CDR2 YSYEKL. The V gene lost 0 bases and the J gene lost 2 bases, with 15 bases spanning the gap. This CDR3 is CASSQEGLAGYTDTQYF. CDR3 coding DNA: TGCGCCAGCAGCCAAGAGGGTCTAGCAGGTTACACAGATACGCAGTATTTT.

The chain recombines TRBV6-5 with TRBJ2-2; possibly TRBD2 for D (5 bases). CDR1 is MNHEY and CDR2 is SVGAGI in the germline V gene. CDR3 length: 15 residues. V gave up 0 bases and J gave up 0 bases, with 5 bases separating them. The CDR3 nucleotides are TGTGCCAGCAGTTACTCGGACTCGAACACCGGGGAGCTGTTTTTT. The encoded protein is CASSYSDSNTGELFF.

Only one count was recorded for this clone. The genes are TRBV6-6 and TRBJ2-1; 9 nucleotides align to TRBD1. The germline gives CDR1 MNHNY, CDR2 SVGAGI (reference sequence). The CDR3 loop spans 14 amino acids. V lost 5 bases to trimming and J lost 8 bases; unmatched junction nucleotides: 7. The CDR3, as DNA: TGTGCCAGCAGTAACAGGGGGCCTAACGATGAGCAGTTCTTC. Protein sequence: CASSNRGPNDEQFF.

The chain couples TRBV27 to TRBJ1-2, with 11 nucleotides matching TRBD1. Trimming at V came to 0 bases and at J to 8 bases, leaving 8 bases not matched to a gene. The CDR3 length is 16 residues. Germline CDR1 and CDR2: MNHEY and SMNVEV (reference sequence). In DNA, the CDR3 is TGTGCCAGCAGTTTATCAGAGGGACAGGGGGAGCGGGGCTACACCTTC. It yields the protein CASSLSEGQGERGYTF.

The chain employs TRBV18 and TRBJ1-1; 9 nucleotides match TRBD1. CDR3 length equals 14 residues. V was pared by 5 bases and J by 3 bases, with 4 bases of the junction left unmatched. From germline, CDR1 is KGHSH and CDR2 LQKENI. The CDR3, as DNA: TGTGCCAGCTCAACAGGGGGCCCCGACACTGAAGCTTTCTTT. Translating it yields CASSTGGPDTEAFF. Using reference TRBV18 and TRBJ1-1 for the parts outside the CDR3, the full variable domain is NAGVMQNPRHLVRRRGQEARLRCSPMKGHSHVYWYRQLPEEGLKFMVYLQKENIIDESGMPKERFSAEFPKEGPSILRIQQVVRGDSAAYFCASSTGGPDTEAFFGQGTRLTVV.

This clone came up once. V and J are TRBV10-3 and TRBJ1-1; D is possibly TRBD1 (6 bases). V lost 5 bases and J lost 0, with 10 bases in between. Germline loops: CDR1 ENHRY, CDR2 SYGVKD. CDR3 length: 14 residues. The CDR3 reads CAISTGQMNTEAFF. DNA for the CDR3: TGTGCCATCAGTACCGGACAGATGAACACTGAAGCTTTCTTT.

The CDR3, as DNA: TGTGCCAGCTCACCAATGGAACAGGGTGATACTGAAGCTTTCTTT. Its translation: CASSPMEQGDTEAFF. V usage is TRBV18 and J usage is TRBJ1-1; maybe TRBD1 (6 bases). The germline V and J ends were trimmed by 2 bases and 5 bases, with 15 bases remaining between them. The CDR3 is 15 residues long. Germline V gene lookup returns CDR1 KGHSH and CDR2 LQKENI.

A single count supports this clone. V usage is TRBV28 and J usage is TRBJ2-1, with D uncertain. This CDR3 contains 13 residues. V was trimmed by 7 bases and J by 5 bases, leaving 12 bases between them. The germline V gene has CDR1 MDHEN and CDR2 SYDVKM. CDR3 amino acids: CASTGILDNEQFF. CDR3 nucleotides: TGTGCCAGCACCGGTATCTTAGACAATGAGCAGTTCTTC.

This clone was counted many times. The chain recombines TRBV29-1 with TRBJ1-1; no definite D call. Germline loops: CDR1 SQVTM, CDR2 ANQGSEA. The CDR3 spans 11 residues. The ends were cut back, 5 bases at V and 2 bases at J, with 6 bases in the middle. The CDR3 DNA reads TGCAGCGTTTATACAAACACTGAAGCTTTCTTT. Translation: CSVYTNTEAFF.

The CDR3 nucleotides read TGTGCCAGCAGCGCGCCTATTACAAGAAGAGGGAGCTCCTACAATGAGCAGTTCTTC. It yields the protein CASSAPITRRGSSYNEQFF. The chain joins TRBV9 to TRBJ2-1, with D tentatively TRBD2 (5 bases). The CDR3 consists of 19 residues. CDR1 and CDR2 from the germline V gene are SGDLS and YYNGEE. The V end was cut by 3 bases, the J end by 0 bases, with 22 bases between.

The table lists this clone with a few counts. V gene TRBV7-2 combines with J gene TRBJ2-1; the match to TRBD1 covers 7 bases. The CDR3 is 11 amino acids. Trimming took 5 bases from V and 11 from J; bases not matched to a gene: 3. Germline loops: CDR1 SGHTA, CDR2 FQGNSA. The CDR3 nucleotides are TGTGCCAGCAGCCACAGGGGTAAGCAGTTCTTC. Translated: CASSHRGKQFF.

CDR3 loop: CASSSPGGAGTEAFF. CDR3 in DNA: TGTGCCAGCAGTAGTCCAGGGGGCGCCGGAACTGAAGCTTTCTTT. The chain couples TRBV6-6 to TRBJ1-1; 8 positions match TRBD1. J gave up 5 bases and V 5 bases, and 10 bases lay outside the gene matches. Germline values: CDR1 MNHNY, CDR2 SVGAGI (reference sequence). CDR3 size: 15 residues.

The chain recombines TRBV19 with TRBJ1-1, with D tentatively TRBD1 (5 bases). The CDR3 consists of 15 residues. The V end was cut by 2 bases, the J end by 0 bases, with 10 bases between. In germline, CDR1 is LNHDA, CDR2 SQIVND (reference sequence). CDR3 sequence reads: CASSIPTVMNTEAFF. The DNA for the CDR3 is TGTGCCAGTAGTATACCGACAGTCATGAACACTGAAGCTTTCTTT.

This clone was seen only a few times. The CDR3 DNA reads as TGTGCCAGCAGTGACTCGAGTAGCGGGGGAAATGAGCAGTTCTTC. It codes for CASSDSSSGGNEQFF. This chain connects TRBV6-4 to TRBJ2-1; 9 bases are shared with TRBD2. Germline V gives CDR1 MRHNA, CDR2 SNTAGT. CDR3 length equals 15 residues. Trimming removed 0 bases from V and 7 bases from J; junction bases left unmatched: 4.

Only a few counts were recorded for this clone. The chain links TRBV7-7 to TRBJ1-4; D is uncertain. The CDR3 is 13 amino acids. The ends were cut back, 2 bases at V and 5 bases at J, with 6 bases in the middle. Germline CDR1 is SSHAT and CDR2 is FNYEAQ (reference sequence). In DNA, the CDR3 is TGTGCCAGCAGCTTAAACGAGAATGAAAAACTGTTTTTT. Its translation is CASSLNENEKLFF.

The chain carries TRBV7-9 and TRBJ2-1, with 9 bases fitting TRBD2. The trim removed 5 bases at V and 6 bases at J, leaving 14 bases unmatched. In germline, CDR1 is SEHNR, CDR2 FQNEAQ (reference sequence). This CDR3 region has 17 residues. The CDR3 loop reads CASSPRGLAGSVNEQFF. The CDR3 nucleotides read TGTGCCAGCAGCCCGAGGGGCCTAGCGGGGTCGGTCAATGAGCAGTTCTTC. The whole variable domain, remainder taken from reference TRBV7-9 and TRBJ2-1, is DTGVSQNPRHKITKRGQNVTFRCDPISEHNRLYWYRQTLGQGPEFLTYFQNEAQLEKSRLLSDRFSAERPKGSFSTLEIQRTEQGDSAMYLCASSPRGLAGSVNEQFFGPGTRLTVL.

The chain combines TRBV5-4 with TRBJ2-1, with D maybe TRBD2 (5 bases). CDR1 and CDR2 (germline): SGHNT, YYREEE (reference sequence). This CDR3 contains 12 residues. Between the trimmed V and J ends, which lost 0 bases and 8 bases, there was a span of 6 bases. The CDR3 sequence is CASSLGGYEQFF. CDR3 bases: TGTGCCAGCAGCTTGGGAGGGTATGAGCAGTTCTTC.

This clone was seen a handful of times. The gene calls are TRBV10-3 and TRBJ1-5; D is unresolved. Between the trimmed V and J ends, which lost 6 bases and 2 bases, there was a span of 14 bases. CDR1 is ENHRY and CDR2 is SYGVKD in the germline V gene. This CDR3 contains 15 residues. DNA for the CDR3: TGTGCCATCAGCTCTGATTTCGGAGGCAATCAGCCCCAGCATTTT. Translation gives CAISSDFGGNQPQHF.

The chain carries TRBV28 and TRBJ1-3, with D unclear. Trimming removed 6 bases at V and 4 bases at J, with 22 bases between. CDR1 is MDHEN, CDR2 SYDVKM, per germline. The CDR3 is made up of 17 amino acids. The CDR3 loop is CASSQVRELLSGNTIYF. Written as DNA, the CDR3 is TGTGCCAGCAGCCAGGTGAGGGAACTACTTTCCGGAAACACCATATATTTT.

The rearrangement uses TRBV28 and TRBJ2-7, with 7 bases lining up with TRBD1. Germline V gives CDR1 MDHEN, CDR2 SYDVKM. V lost 4 bases to trimming and J lost 1 base; unmatched junction nucleotides: 7. This CDR3 region has 15 residues. The CDR3 DNA follows: TGTGCCAGCAGTTACGGGACAGAGAGGTCCTACGAGCAGTACTTC. This codes for CASSYGTERSYEQYF.

To note about this clone: Given the absence of the conserved phenylalanine or tryptophan at the CDR3 end, a read error is likely. It is unclear where the CDR3 begins or ends on the DNA, so no DNA is shown, and the CDR3 is as TCRdb lists it. The chain combines TRBV7-9 with TRBJ1-1; TRBD1, the D gene given by the table, was not confirmed from the DNA. CDR1 is SEHNR and CDR2 is FQNEAQ in the germline V gene (reference sequence). The CDR3 has 12 residues if both end residues are counted. Here the CDR3 reads CASSLGTGATTV.

This clone was observed a few times. For the CDR3, the DNA is TGTGCCAGCAGCACATACAGGGGGAACACTGAAGCTTTCTTT. It codes for CASSTYRGNTEAFF. V is TRBV7-9 and J is TRBJ1-1; 7 bases agree with TRBD1. The CDR3 totals 14 residues. Trimming cost V 5 bases and J 1 base; bases outside gene matches: 4. CDR1 and CDR2 (germline): SEHNR, FQNEAQ (reference sequence).

This clone was detected once. The chain is built from TRBV18 and TRBJ1-5; 9 bases are a match to TRBD1. V lost 4 bases and J lost 2; bases outside the gene matches: 3. The germline V gene has CDR1 KGHSH and CDR2 LQKENI. This CDR3 contains 15 residues. The CDR3 here is CASSHRTGGNQPQHF. DNA for the CDR3: TGTGCCAGCTCACACCGGACAGGGGGCAATCAGCCCCAGCATTTT. The full variable domain, rest sourced from reference TRBV18 and TRBJ1-5, is NAGVMQNPRHLVRRRGQEARLRCSPMKGHSHVYWYRQLPEEGLKFMVYLQKENIIDESGMPKERFSAEFPKEGPSILRIQQVVRGDSAAYFCASSHRTGGNQPQHFGDGTRLSIL.

The chain links TRBV10-1 to TRBJ2-1; a possible D gene is TRBD1 (5 bases). CDR1 and CDR2 (germline): WNHNN, SYGVQD (reference sequence). Trimming took 5 bases from V and 1 from J, leaving 15 bases between them. The CDR3 has 16 residues. CDR3 amino acids: CASSPTRVRSYNEQFF. CDR3 sequence (DNA): TGCGCCAGCAGTCCAACCAGGGTTCGGTCCTACAATGAGCAGTTCTTC.

This clone has only one observation. This chain joins TRBV5-8 and TRBJ1-6; D gene uncertain. Per germline, CDR1 SGHTS and CDR2 YDEGEE. The CDR3 covers 18 residues. V lost 1 base, J lost 3 bases, and 17 bases lay in between. CDR3 coding DNA: TGTGCCAGCAGCTTGATCATCACGGGGAGCGTCTATAATTCACCCCTCCACTTT. Protein sequence: CASSLIITGSVYNSPLHF.